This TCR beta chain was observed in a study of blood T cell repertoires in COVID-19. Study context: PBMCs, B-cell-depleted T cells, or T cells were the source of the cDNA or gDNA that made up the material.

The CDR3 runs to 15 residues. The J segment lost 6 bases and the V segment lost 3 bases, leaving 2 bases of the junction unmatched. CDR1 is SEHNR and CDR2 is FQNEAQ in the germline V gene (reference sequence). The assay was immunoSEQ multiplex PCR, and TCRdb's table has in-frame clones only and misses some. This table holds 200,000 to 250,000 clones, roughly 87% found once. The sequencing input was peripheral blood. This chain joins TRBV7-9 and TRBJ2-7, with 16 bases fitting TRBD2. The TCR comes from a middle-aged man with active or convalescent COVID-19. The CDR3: CASSLGLAGGPEQYF. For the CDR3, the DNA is TGTGCCAGCAGCTTGGGACTAGCGGGAGGGCCCGAGCAGTACTTC.